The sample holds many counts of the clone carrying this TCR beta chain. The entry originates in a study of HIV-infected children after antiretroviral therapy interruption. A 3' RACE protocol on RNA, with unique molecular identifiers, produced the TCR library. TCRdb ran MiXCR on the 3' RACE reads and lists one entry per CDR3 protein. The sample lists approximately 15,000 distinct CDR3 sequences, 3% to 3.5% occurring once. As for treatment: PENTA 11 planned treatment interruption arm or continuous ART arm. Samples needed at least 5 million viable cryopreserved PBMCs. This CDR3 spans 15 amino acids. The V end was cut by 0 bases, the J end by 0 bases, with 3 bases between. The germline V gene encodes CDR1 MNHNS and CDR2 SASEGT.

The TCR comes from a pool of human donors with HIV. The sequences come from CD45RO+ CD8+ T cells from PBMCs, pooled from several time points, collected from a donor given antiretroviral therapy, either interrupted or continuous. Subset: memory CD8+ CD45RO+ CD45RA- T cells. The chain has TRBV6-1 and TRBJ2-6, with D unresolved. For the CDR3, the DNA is TGTGCCAGCAGTGAAGCGCACTCTGGGGCCAACGTCCTGACTTTC. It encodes CASSEAHSGANVLTF.